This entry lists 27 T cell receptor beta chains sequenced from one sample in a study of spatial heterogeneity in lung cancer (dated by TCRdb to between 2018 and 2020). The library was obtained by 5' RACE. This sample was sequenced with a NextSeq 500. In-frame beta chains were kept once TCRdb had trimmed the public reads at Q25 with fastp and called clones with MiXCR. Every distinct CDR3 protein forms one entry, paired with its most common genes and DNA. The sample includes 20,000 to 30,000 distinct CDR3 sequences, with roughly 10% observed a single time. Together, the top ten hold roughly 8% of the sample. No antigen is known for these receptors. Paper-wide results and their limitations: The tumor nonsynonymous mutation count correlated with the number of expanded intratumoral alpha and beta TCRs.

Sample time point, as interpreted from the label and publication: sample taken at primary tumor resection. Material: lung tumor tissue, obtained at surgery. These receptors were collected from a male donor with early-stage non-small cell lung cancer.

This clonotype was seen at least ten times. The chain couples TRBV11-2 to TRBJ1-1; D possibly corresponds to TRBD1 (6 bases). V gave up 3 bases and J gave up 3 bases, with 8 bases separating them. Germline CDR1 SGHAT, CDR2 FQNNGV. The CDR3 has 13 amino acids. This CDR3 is CASSFSGDTEAFF. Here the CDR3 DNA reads TGTGCCAGCAGCTTTTCAGGGGACACTGAAGCTTTCTTT.

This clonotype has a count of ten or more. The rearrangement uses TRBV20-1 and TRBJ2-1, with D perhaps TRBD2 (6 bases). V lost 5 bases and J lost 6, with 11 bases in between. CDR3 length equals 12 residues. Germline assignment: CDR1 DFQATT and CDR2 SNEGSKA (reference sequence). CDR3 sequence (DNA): TGCAGTGCTCCCGGGAGAACCAATGAGCAGTTCTTC. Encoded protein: CSAPGRTNEQFF.

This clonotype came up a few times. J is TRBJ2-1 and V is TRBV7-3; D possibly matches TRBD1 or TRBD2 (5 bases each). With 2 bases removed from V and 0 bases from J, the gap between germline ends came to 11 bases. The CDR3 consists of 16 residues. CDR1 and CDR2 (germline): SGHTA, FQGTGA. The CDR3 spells CASSLSSGPSYNEQFF. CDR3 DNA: TGTGCCAGCAGCTTATCCTCGGGACCCTCCTACAATGAGCAGTTCTTC.

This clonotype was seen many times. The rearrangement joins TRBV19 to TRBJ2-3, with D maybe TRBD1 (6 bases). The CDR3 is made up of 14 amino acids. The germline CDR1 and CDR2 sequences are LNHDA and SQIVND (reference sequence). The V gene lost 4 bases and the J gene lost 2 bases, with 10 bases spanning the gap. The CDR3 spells CASSTSGVTDTQYF. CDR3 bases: TGTGCCAGTAGTACCTCAGGGGTCACAGATACGCAGTATTTT.

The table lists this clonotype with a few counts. The DNA of the CDR3 is TGCAGTGCTAGGAGGTCAGGACAAGAGACCCAGTACTTC. It encodes CSARRSGQETQYF. The rearrangement joins TRBV20-1 to TRBJ2-5; D call uncertain. This CDR3 contains 13 residues. The germline V and J ends were trimmed by 3 bases and 2 bases, with 10 bases remaining between them. Germline CDR1 reads DFQATT; CDR2 reads SNEGSKA (reference sequence).

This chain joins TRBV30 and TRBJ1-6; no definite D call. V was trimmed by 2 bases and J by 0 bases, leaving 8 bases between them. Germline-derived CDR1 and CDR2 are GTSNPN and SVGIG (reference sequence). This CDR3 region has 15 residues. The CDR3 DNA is TGTGCCTGGAGTTACATGAGCTCCTATAATTCACCCCTCCACTTT. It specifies CAWSYMSSYNSPLHF.

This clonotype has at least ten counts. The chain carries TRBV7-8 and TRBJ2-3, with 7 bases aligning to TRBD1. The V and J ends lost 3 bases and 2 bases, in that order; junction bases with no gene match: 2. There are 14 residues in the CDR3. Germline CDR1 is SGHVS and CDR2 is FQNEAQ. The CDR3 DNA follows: TGTGCCAGCAGCTTCGACAGGGTCACAGATACGCAGTATTTT. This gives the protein CASSFDRVTDTQYF.

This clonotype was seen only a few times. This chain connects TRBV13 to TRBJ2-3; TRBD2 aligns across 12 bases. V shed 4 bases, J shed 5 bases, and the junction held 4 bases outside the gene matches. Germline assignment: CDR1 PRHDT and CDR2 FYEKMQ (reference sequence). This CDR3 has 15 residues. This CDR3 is CASSSLAGGEDTQYF. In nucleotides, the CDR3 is TGTGCCAGCAGCTCCCTAGCGGGAGGGGAAGATACGCAGTATTTT.

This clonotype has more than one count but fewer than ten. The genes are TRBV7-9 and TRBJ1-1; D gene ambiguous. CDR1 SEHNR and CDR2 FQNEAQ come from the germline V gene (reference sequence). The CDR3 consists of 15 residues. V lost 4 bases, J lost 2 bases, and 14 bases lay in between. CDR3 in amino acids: CASSWENQDNTEAFF. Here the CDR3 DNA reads TGTGCCAGCAGCTGGGAGAATCAGGATAACACTGAAGCTTTCTTT.

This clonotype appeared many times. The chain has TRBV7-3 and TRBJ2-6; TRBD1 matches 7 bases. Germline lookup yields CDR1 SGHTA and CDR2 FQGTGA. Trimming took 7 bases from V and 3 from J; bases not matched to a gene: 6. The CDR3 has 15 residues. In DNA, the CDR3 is TGTGCCAGCACCCTTACAGGGGTTGGGGCCAACGTCCTGACTTTC. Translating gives CASTLTGVGANVLTF.

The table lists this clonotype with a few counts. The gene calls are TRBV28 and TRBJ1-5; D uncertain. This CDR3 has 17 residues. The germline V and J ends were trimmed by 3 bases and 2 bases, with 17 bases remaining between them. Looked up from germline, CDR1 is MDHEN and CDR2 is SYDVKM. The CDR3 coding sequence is TGTGCCAGCAGTTTTCGCCGCACCTCTAATGGCAATCAGCCCCAGCATTTT. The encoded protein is CASSFRRTSNGNQPQHF.

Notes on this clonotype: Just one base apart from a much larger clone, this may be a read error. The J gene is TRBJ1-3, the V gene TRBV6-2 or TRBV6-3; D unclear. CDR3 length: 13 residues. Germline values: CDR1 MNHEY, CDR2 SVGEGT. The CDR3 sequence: CASRISSGNTKYF. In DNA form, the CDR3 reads TGTGCCAGCAGGATCTCCTCTGGAAACACCAAATATTTT.

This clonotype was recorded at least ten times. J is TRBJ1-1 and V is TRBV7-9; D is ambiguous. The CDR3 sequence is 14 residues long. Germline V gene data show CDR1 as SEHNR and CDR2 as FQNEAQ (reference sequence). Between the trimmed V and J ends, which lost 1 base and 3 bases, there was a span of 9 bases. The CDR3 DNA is TGTGCCAGCAGCTTAGTATTGGCGGACACTGAAGCTTTCTTT. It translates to CASSLVLADTEAFF.

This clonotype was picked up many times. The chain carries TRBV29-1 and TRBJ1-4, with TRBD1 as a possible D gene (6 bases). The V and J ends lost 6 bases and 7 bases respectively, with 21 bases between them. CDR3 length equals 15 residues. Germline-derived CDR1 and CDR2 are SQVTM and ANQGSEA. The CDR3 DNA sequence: TGCAGCGTCGCCGGGAGCCGGGACACTGCTGAAAAACTGTTTTTT. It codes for CSVAGSRDTAEKLFF.

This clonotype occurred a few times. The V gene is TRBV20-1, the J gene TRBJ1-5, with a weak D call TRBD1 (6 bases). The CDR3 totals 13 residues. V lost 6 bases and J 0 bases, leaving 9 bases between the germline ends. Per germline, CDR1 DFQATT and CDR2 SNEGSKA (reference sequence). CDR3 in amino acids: CSAGGYSNQPQHF. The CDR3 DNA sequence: TGCAGTGCAGGGGGGTATAGCAATCAGCCCCAGCATTTT.

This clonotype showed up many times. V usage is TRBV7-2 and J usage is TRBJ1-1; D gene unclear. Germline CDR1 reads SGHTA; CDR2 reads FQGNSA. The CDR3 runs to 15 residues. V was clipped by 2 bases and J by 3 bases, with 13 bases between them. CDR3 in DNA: TGTGCCAGCAGCTTAAAGTCCGGGGTTTACACTGAAGCTTTCTTT. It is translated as CASSLKSGVYTEAFF. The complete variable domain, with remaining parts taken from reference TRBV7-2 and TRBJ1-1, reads GAGVSQSPSNKVTEKGKDVELRCDPISGHTALYWYRQSLGQGLEFLIYFQGNSAPDKSGLPSDRFSAERTGGSVSTLTIQRTQQEDSAVYLCASSLKSGVYTEAFFGQGTRLTVV.

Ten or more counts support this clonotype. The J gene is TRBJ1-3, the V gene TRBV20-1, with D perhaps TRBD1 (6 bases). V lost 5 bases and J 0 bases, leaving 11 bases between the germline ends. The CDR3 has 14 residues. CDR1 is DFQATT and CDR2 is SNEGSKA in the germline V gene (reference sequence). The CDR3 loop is CSAVRGGSGNTIYF. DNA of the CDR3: TGCAGTGCTGTCAGAGGGGGCTCTGGAAACACCATATATTTT.

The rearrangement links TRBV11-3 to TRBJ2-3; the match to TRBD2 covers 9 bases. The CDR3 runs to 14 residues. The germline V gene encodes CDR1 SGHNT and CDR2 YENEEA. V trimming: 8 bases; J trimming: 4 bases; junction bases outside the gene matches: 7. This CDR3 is CASRGGRAADTQYF. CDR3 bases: TGTGCCAGCCGAGGCGGGAGGGCAGCAGATACGCAGTATTTT.

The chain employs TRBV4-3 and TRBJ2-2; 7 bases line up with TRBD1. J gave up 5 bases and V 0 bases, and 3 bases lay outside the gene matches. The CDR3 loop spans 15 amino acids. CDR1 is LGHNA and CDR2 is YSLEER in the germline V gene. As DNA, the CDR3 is TGCGCCAGCAGCCAAGATCGGGGACAGACCGGGGAGCTGTTTTTT. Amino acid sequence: CASSQDRGQTGELFF.

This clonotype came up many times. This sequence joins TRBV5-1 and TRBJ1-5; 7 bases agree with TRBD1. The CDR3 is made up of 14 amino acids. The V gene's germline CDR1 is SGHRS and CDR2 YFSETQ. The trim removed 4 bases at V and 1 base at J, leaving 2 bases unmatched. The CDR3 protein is CASSLTGSNQPQHF. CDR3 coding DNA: TGCGCCAGCAGCCTGACAGGGAGCAATCAGCCCCAGCATTTT.

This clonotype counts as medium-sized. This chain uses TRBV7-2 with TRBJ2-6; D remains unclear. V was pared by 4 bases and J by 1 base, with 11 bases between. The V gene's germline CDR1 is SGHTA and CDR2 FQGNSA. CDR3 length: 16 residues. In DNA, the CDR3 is TGTGCCAGCAGCTCCTCGGTCGCATCTGGGGCCAACGTCCTGACTTTC. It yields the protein CASSSSVASGANVLTF.

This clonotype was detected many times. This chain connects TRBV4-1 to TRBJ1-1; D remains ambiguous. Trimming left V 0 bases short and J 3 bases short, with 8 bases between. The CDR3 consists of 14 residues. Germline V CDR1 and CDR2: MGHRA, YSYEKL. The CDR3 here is CASSQDVLDTEAFF. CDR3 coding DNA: TGCGCCAGCAGCCAAGATGTGCTGGACACTGAAGCTTTCTTT.

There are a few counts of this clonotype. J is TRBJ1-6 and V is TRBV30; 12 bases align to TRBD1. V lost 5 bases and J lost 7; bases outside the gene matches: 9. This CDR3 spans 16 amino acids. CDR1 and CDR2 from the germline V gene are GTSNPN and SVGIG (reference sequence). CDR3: CAWLDRDRGLNSPLHF. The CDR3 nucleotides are TGTGCCTGGCTCGACCGGGACAGGGGGCTCAATTCACCCCTCCACTTT.

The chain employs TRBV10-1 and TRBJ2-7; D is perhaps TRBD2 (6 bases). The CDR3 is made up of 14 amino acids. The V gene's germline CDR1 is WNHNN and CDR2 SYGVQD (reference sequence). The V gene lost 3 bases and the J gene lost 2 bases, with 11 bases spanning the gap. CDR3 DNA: TGCGCCAGCAGTGAATGGGGGACTCCCTACGAGCAGTACTTC. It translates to CASSEWGTPYEQYF.

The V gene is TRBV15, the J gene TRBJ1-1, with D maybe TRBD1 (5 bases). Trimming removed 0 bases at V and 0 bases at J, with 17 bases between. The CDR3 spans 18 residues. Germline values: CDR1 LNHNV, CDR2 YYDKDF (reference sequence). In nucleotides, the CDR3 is TGTGCCACCAGCAGAGATCTAAGGGGCCGGGGGTTGAACACTGAAGCTTTCTTT. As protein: CATSRDLRGRGLNTEAFF.

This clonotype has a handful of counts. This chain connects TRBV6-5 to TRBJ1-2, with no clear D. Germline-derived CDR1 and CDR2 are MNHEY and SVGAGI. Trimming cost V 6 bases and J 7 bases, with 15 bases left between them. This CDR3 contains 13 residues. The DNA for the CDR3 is TGTGCCAGCAGCAATTGGAAAGGGATTGGCTACACCTTC. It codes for CASSNWKGIGYTF.

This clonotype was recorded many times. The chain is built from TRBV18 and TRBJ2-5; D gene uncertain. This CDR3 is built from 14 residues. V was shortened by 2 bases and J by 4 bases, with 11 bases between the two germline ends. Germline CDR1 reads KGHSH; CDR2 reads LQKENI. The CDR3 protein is CASSPETFRETQYF. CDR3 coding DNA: TGTGCCAGCTCACCAGAAACGTTCCGAGAGACCCAGTACTTC.